The source of this T cell receptor beta chain is a study of T cells after posttransplantation cyclophosphamide (dated by TCRdb to the mid-2010s). Study-level background: Using TRB sequencing, the study followed how the T cell repertoire reconstituted after myeloablative bone marrow transplantation in which posttransplantation cyclophosphamide served as GVHD prophylaxis. Samples from about 33 PTCy-treated patients and approximately 16 related bone marrow donors of those patients were subjected to antigen receptor sequencing. In 3 patients, up to roughly 3 additional blood samples taken between 2 and 5.2 years after transplant also underwent TRB sequencing, as did pretransplant blood from 4 patients. Blood from all 35 or so PTCy patients who had 1-year posttransplant specimens underwent TRB sequencing. Public TRB sequences were checked against a database of over 3,000 sequences associated with responses to pathogens, tumor antigens, self-antigens and alloantigens. Because TRA and TRB clonality correlated tightly in fewer than ten samples, the subsequent TCR analyses were limited to TRB only. What the research found in general, with its limitations: Donor-recipient similarity was low at 1-2 months but rose over the first year, and later blood repertoires were often dominated by donor CD8+ memory clones. Across roughly 48 patients, TRB clonality was highly associated with recipient CMV seropositivity and CMV reactivation, and diversity in PTCy patients was similar to diversity in CNI/methotrexate controls. The TRB repertoires of T cells infiltrating skin or the GI tract showed only limited overlap with the TRB repertoires found in blood.

In the case of this clone: The antigen this receptor binds is unknown. No per-base quality is available; no much larger clone lies one base away.

Genomic DNA was the input for TRB sequencing, which was run either with the immunoSEQ assay at survey resolution or with the hsTCRB kit. The original pipeline was this. The immunoSEQ software handled initial read processing, and the LymphoSeq R package was used for repertoire analyses. Clonality was calculated as 1 minus normalized Shannon entropy, and the Gini coefficient was also calculated for each TRB dataset. To infer phenotypes in unsorted samples, TRB sequences from sorted subsets of the recipient or donor were mapped onto the unsorted samples of the same recipient. In TCRdb, the immuneACCESS table is reduced to in-frame sequences with V and J assigned. These tables do not hold every clone; where another copy was compared, an unresolved V gene accounts for under half, and the others remain unexplained. V and J calls and clone size are those listed in that table; D and trimming were worked out from the DNA. For this sample there are 4,500 or so clones; 60% to 85% appear just once. The ten largest clonotypes hold roughly 32% of the sample.

Its CDR3 holds 13 amino acids, cysteine through phenylalanine. Only the CDR3 part of the read is kept: 39 bases, read in frame from the first base. The germline V gene sets CDR1 to ENHRY and CDR2 to SYGVKD. From V the trimming removes 10 bases and from J it removes 4 bases, while the gene matches leave 8 bases of the junction unaccounted for. The intended sense of this specimen's treatment or condition label: high-dose cyclophosphamide on days +3 and +4 as single-agent GVHD prophylaxis. PTCy patients received busulfan and fludarabine conditioning, a related or unrelated marrow graft, and cyclophosphamide on days +3 and +4. PTCy-treated patients came from a prospective multi-institutional clinical trial. Mononuclear cells from peripheral blood and bone marrow were separated by Ficoll-Hypaque density centrifugation and then cryopreserved.

The TCR originated in a male patient aged 40-55 years who received an allogeneic stem cell transplant from a related donor, was CMV-positive, and had acute and chronic GVHD. Following transplantation, part of the T cell population may be supplied by the graft donor rather than the patient. The sequence is built from TRBV10-3 and TRBJ2-7; the junction holds 9 bases that match TRBD2. Source: PBMCs, taken after allogeneic stem cell transplant with posttransplant cyclophosphamide. The CDR3 region reads CATASGGPYEQYF. In nucleotides, the sequence is TGTGCCACCGCCAGCGGGGGGCCTTACGAGCAGTACTTC.